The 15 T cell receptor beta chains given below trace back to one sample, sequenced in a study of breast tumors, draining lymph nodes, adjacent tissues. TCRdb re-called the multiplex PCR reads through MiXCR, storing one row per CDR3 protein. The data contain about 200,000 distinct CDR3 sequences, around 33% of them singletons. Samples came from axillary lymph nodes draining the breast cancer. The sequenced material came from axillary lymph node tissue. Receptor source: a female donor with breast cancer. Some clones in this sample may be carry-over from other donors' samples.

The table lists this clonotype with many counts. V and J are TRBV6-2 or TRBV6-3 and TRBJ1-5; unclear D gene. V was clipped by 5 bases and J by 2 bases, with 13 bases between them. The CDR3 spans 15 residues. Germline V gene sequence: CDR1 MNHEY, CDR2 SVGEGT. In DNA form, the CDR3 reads TGTGCCAGCAGTCACCCCAGCGACGGCAATCAGCCCCAGCATTTT. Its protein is CASSHPSDGNQPQHF.

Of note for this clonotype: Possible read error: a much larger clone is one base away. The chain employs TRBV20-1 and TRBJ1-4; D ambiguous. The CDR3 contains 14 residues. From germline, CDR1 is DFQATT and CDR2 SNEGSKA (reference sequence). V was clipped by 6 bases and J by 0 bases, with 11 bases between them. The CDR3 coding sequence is TGCAGTGCACCGAACAGTTCAACTAATGAAAAACTGTTTTTT. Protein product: CSAPNSSTNEKLFF.

CDR3 loop: CSARDVTGGGREQYF. CDR3 nucleotides: TGCAGTGCTAGAGATGTCACGGGGGGGGGAAGAGAGCAGTACTTC. V gene TRBV29-1 combines with J gene TRBJ2-7; 8 bases match TRBD2. This CDR3 comprises 15 residues. The germline gives CDR1 SQVTM, CDR2 ANQGSEA.

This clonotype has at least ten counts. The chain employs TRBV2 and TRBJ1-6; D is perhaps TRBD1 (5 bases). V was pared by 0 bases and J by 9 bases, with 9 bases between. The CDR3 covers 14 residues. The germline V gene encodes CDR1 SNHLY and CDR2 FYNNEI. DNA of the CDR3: TGTGCCAGCAGTGAAGCGCGGGACGTTTCACCCCTCCACTTT. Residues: CASSEARDVSPLHF. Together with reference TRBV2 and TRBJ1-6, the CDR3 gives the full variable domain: EPEVTQTPSHQVTQMGQEVILRCVPISNHLYFYWYRQILGQKVEFLVSFYNNEISEKSEIFDDQFSVERPDGSNFTLKIRSTKLEDSAMYFCASSEARDVSPLHFGNGTRLTVT.

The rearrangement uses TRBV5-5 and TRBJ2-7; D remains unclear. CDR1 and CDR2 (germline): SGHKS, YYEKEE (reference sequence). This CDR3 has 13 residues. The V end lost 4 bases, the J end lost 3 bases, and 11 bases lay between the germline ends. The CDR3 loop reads CASSVELGYEQYF. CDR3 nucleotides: TGTGCCAGCAGCGTGGAATTGGGCTACGAGCAGTACTTC. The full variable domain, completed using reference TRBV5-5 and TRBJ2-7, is DAGVTQSPTHLIKTRGQQVTLRCSPISGHKSVSWYQQVLGQGPQFIFQYYEKEERGRGNFPDRFSARQFPNYSSELNVNALLLGDSALYLCASSVELGYEQYFGPGTRLTVT.

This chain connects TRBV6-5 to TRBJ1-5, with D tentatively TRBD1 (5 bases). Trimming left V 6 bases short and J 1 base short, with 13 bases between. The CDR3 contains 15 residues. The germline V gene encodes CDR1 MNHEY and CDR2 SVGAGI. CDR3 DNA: TGTGCCAGCAGACACCGTGGGGGGAGCAATCAGCCCCAGCATTTT. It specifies CASRHRGGSNQPQHF.

CDR3 coding DNA: TGCAGTGCTAGAGTGGCTAGCGGGATCACCTCCTACAATGAGCAGTTCTTC. This codes for CSARVASGITSYNEQFF. The V and J genes are TRBV20-1 and TRBJ2-1; TRBD2 matches at 9 bases. The CDR3 totals 17 residues. With 1 base clipped from V and 0 bases from J, the junction kept 7 bases outside the gene matches. Germline CDR1 is DFQATT and CDR2 is SNEGSKA (reference sequence).

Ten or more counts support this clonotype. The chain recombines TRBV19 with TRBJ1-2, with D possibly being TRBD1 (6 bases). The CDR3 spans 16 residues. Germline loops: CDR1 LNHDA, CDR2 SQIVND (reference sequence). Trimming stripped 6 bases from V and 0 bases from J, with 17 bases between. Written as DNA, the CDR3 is TGTGCCAGTAGATCGGCAGGGGCGGAAGCTAACTATGGCTACACCTTC. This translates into CASRSAGAEANYGYTF.

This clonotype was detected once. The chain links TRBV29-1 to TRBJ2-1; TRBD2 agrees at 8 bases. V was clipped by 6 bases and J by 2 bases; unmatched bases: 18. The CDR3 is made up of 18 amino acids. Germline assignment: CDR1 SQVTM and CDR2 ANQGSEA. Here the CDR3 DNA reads TGCAGCGTAAAAACCGTAGGGCGGGGGGCCTCCGCCTACAATGAGCAGTTCTTC. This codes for CSVKTVGRGASAYNEQFF.

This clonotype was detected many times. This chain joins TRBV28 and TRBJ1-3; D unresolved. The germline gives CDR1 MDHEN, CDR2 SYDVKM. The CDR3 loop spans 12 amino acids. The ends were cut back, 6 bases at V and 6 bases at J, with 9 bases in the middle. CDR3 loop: CASSKPPNTIYF. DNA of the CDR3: TGTGCCAGCAGCAAACCCCCAAACACCATATATTTT.

As DNA, the CDR3 is TGCGCCAGCAGCTTGGGGGACGAGACCCAGTACTTC. It specifies CASSLGDETQYF. The chain combines TRBV5-1 with TRBJ2-5; D may be TRBD1 or TRBD2 (5 bases each). The germline gives CDR1 SGHRS, CDR2 YFSETQ. The CDR3 is 12 amino acids. Trimming took 0 bases from V and 5 from J, leaving 5 bases between them.

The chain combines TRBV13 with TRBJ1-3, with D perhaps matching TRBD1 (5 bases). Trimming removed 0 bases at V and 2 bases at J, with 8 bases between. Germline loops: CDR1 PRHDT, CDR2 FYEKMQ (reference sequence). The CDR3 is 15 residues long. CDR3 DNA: TGTGCCAGCAGCTTAGGGTCGGGGGCTGGAAACACCATATATTTT. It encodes CASSLGSGAGNTIYF. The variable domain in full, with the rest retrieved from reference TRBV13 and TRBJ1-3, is AAGVIQSPRHLIKEKRETATLKCYPIPRHDTVYWYQQGPGQDPQFLISFYEKMQSDKGSIPDRFSAQQFSDYHSELNMSSLELGDSALYFCASSLGSGAGNTIYFGEGSWLTVV.

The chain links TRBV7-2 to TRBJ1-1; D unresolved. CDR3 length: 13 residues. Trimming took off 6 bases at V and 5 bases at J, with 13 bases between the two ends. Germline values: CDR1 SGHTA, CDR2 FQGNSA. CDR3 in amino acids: CASSYGVGTEAFF. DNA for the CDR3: TGTGCCAGCAGTTACGGGGTTGGTACTGAAGCTTTCTTT.

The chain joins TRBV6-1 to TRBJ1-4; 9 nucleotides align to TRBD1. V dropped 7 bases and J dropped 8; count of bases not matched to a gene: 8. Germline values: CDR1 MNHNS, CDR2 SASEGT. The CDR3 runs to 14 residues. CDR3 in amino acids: CASILTGGPEKLFF. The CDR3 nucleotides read TGTGCCAGCATCCTGACAGGGGGACCGGAAAAACTGTTTTTT.

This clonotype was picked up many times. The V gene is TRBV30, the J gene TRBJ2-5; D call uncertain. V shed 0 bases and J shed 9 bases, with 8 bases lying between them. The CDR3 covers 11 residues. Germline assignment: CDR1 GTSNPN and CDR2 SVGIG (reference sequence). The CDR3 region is CAWSVSAPQYF. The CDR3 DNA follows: TGTGCCTGGAGTGTAAGTGCCCCCCAGTACTTC.